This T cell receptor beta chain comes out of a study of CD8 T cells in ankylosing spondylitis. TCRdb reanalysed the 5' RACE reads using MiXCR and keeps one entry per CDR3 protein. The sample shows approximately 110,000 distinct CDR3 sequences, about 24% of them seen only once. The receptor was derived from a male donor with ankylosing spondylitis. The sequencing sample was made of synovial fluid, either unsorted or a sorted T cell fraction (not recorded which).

The DNA of the CDR3 is TGCAGCGTATCCTATATCAAGGGTGGAGCTTTCTTT. The encoded protein is CSVSYIKGGAFF. This chain uses TRBV29-1 with TRBJ1-1; D ambiguous. Trimming cost V 6 bases and J 10 bases, with 18 bases left between them. The CDR3 sequence is 12 residues long. CDR1 SQVTM and CDR2 ANQGSEA come from the germline V gene. The variable domain in full, completed from reference TRBV29-1 and TRBJ1-1, reads SAVISQKPSRDICQRGTSLTIQCQVDSQVTMMFWYRQQPGQSLTLIATANQGSEATYESGFVIDKFPISRPNLTFSTLTVSNMSPEDSSIYLCSVSYIKGGAFFGQGTRLTVV.